One and the same sample provided the 13 T cell receptor beta chains below, sequenced in a study of CD8 T cells in ankylosing spondylitis. Each CDR3 protein gets one entry after TCRdb re-called the 5' RACE reads with MiXCR. The sample yields roughly 230,000 distinct CDR3 sequences, roughly a tenth seen once. Sequencing was done on a sample of blood, either unsorted or a sorted T cell fraction (not recorded which). The receptors were sampled from a male donor with ankylosing spondylitis or in good health (not recorded which).

The sample holds many counts of this clonotype. The J gene is TRBJ1-5, the V gene TRBV6-2 or TRBV6-3; a possible D gene is TRBD1 (5 bases). CDR1 is MNHEY and CDR2 is SVGEGT in the germline V gene. The V end lost 1 base, the J end lost 5 bases, and 9 bases lay between the germline ends. The CDR3 covers 14 residues. CDR3 amino acids: CASSYLGLYQPQHF. The DNA for the CDR3 is TGTGCCAGCAGTTACTTGGGACTTTATCAGCCCCAGCATTTT.

This clonotype was counted once. J is TRBJ1-1 and V is TRBV7-9, with D unresolved. V was clipped by 5 bases and J by 12 bases, with 28 bases between them. The CDR3 sequence is 16 residues long. Germline CDR1 and CDR2: SEHNR and FQNEAQ (reference sequence). CDR3 protein: CASSPLGPYGSFRTFF. DNA of the CDR3: TGTGCCAGCAGCCCCCTGGGCCCGTACGGCAGCTTTCGTACTTTCTTT.

This clonotype came up a few times. J is TRBJ1-5 and V is TRBV10-3; 7 bases map to TRBD1. The junction had 7 bases not matched to a gene; V was cut back by 2 bases and J by 6 bases. From germline, CDR1 is ENHRY and CDR2 SYGVKD. The CDR3 is made up of 15 amino acids. CDR3 amino acids: CAISEPGAGGQPQHF. The CDR3 DNA sequence: TGTGCCATCAGTGAGCCTGGAGCAGGGGGTCAGCCCCAGCATTTT.

The V and J genes are TRBV20-1 and TRBJ2-5; D gene ambiguous. The germline V gene encodes CDR1 DFQATT and CDR2 SNEGSKA (reference sequence). This CDR3 comprises 15 residues. V lost 0 bases, J lost 1 base, and 12 bases lay in between. The CDR3 DNA follows: TGCAGTGCTAGAGATGGAACTTCCACCCAAGAGACCCAGTACTTC. As protein: CSARDGTSTQETQYF.

The chain combines TRBV27 with TRBJ1-6; weak D call: TRBD1 (5 bases). This CDR3 contains 12 residues. Germline CDR1 reads MNHEY; CDR2 reads SMNVEV (reference sequence). DNA for the CDR3: TGTTGTGCGGGGGATTATAATTCACCCCTCCACTTT. Translation: CCAGDYNSPLHF.

This clonotype was counted between two and nine times. This chain connects TRBV10-3 to TRBJ2-2, with 9 bases lining up with TRBD1. The CDR3 loop spans 14 amino acids. With 6 bases clipped from V and 5 bases from J, the junction kept 4 bases outside the gene matches. CDR1 and CDR2 from the germline V gene are ENHRY and SYGVKD. CDR3 region: CAISGTGLTGELFF. The CDR3 nucleotides read TGTGCCATCAGCGGGACAGGGCTAACCGGGGAGCTGTTTTTT.

This clonotype has just a few counts. This rearrangement joins TRBV4-2 to TRBJ2-3; 9 bases align to TRBD2. The V segment lost 3 bases and the J segment 3 bases; nucleotides outside the gene matches: 4. The germline V gene has CDR1 LGHNA and CDR2 YNFKEQ. This CDR3 region has 15 residues. The CDR3 loop reads CASSQSGGWTDTQYF. CDR3 in DNA: TGTGCCAGCAGCCAGAGCGGGGGGTGGACAGATACGCAGTATTTT.

The rearrangement joins TRBV6-5 to TRBJ2-2; perhaps TRBD1 as D (6 bases). Trimming stripped 0 bases from V and 4 bases from J, with 9 bases between. The CDR3 totals 15 residues. Germline CDR1 MNHEY, CDR2 SVGAGI. In nucleotides, the CDR3 is TGTGCCAGCAGTTACTCAGGACAGCTCACCGGGGAGCTGTTTTTT. It is translated as CASSYSGQLTGELFF.

The chain carries TRBV10-3 and TRBJ1-2; D not resolved. Trimming shortened V by 1 base and J by 4 bases, and 10 bases separated the two germline ends. This CDR3 region has 14 residues. Per germline, CDR1 ENHRY and CDR2 SYGVKD. CDR3 amino acids: CAISELISGYGYTF. CDR3 DNA: TGTGCCATCAGTGAGTTGATTTCTGGCTATGGCTACACCTTC.

The gene calls are TRBV7-9 and TRBJ2-3; D tentatively fits TRBD1 or TRBD2 (6 bases each). The ends were cut back, 5 bases at V and 0 bases at J, with 15 bases in the middle. The CDR3 is 16 amino acids. Germline V gene sequence: CDR1 SEHNR, CDR2 FQNEAQ (reference sequence). The DNA for the CDR3 is TGTGCCAGCAGCCGCCGAGGGGGACTTAGCACAGATACGCAGTATTTT. Protein sequence: CASSRRGGLSTDTQYF.

The table lists this clonotype with many counts. The J gene is TRBJ2-7, the V gene TRBV12-3 or TRBV12-4, with 9 bases aligning to TRBD1. The CDR3 totals 13 residues. The ends lost 6 bases at V and 3 bases at J; junction bases unmatched: 3. The CDR3 sequence: CASSSTGGYEQYF. As DNA, the CDR3 is TGTGCCAGCAGCTCGACAGGGGGCTACGAGCAGTACTTC.

The rearrangement joins TRBV12-5 to TRBJ2-1; 8 positions agree with TRBD1. The V segment lost 3 bases and the J segment 0 bases; nucleotides outside the gene matches: 4. Germline-derived CDR1 and CDR2 are LGHNT and FRNRAP. The CDR3 extends over 16 amino acids. The CDR3 protein is CASGLAGTGSYNEQFF. CDR3 in DNA: TGTGCTAGTGGTTTAGCCGGGACAGGCTCCTACAATGAGCAGTTCTTC.

The chain recombines TRBV10-3 with TRBJ1-4, with 10 bases aligning to TRBD1. V trimming: 3 bases; J trimming: 5 bases; junction bases outside the gene matches: 3. From germline, CDR1 is ENHRY and CDR2 SYGVKD. This CDR3 comprises 15 residues. The CDR3 DNA reads TGTGCCATCAGTGAATCGGACAGGGGGAATGAAAAACTGTTTTTT. It is translated as CAISESDRGNEKLFF.